Listed below are T cell receptor beta chains from one sample, sequenced in a study of cytomegalovirus exposure and HLA in healthy donors. The repertoire was sequenced with immunoSEQ multiplex PCR; TCRdb's copy has only in-frame clones and lacks some. The sample consists of some 100,000 clones, about 77% of them appearing once. Sequenced: PBMCs. These receptor sequences come from a woman aged 18-29 years in good health and CMV-seropositive. Each CDR3 is given with its conserved first and last residue. A D gene is named only where the DNA matches it firmly. Rows may omit the clone size; those that give it use once, few, many or a size class.

DNA: TGTGCCAGCAGCTTAGACGGTTGGGCAGGGGGCTCCTACAATGAGCAGTTCTTC
CDR3: CASSLDGWAGGSYNEQFF
J: TRBJ2-1
D: TRBD1
size: .
V: TRBV7-2

DNA: TGTGCCAGCAGTTACCTGGGGACTATCAACACCGGGGAGCTGTTTTTT
CDR3: CASSYLGTINTGELFF
J: TRBJ2-2
D: TRBD2
size: .
V: TRBV6-6

DNA: TGTGCCAGCAGCGTAAGCACTGGCGGGAGTTCTAGGGATGAGCAGTTCTTC
CDR3: CASSVSTGGSSRDEQFF
J: TRBJ2-1
D: TRBD2
size: .
V: TRBV7-9

DNA: TGCGCCAGCAGCCCCTCCGCAGCGGGAATATACAATGAGCAGTTCTTC
CDR3: CASSPSAAGIYNEQFF
J: TRBJ2-1
D: TRBD2
size: .
V: TRBV23-1

DNA: TGCGCCAGCAGATCCGTGGGGGGCTACGAGCAGTACTTC
CDR3: CASRSVGGYEQYF
J: TRBJ2-7
D: .
size: .
V: TRBV4-1

DNA: TGTGCCAGCAGTTACTCGAGAGCGGGAGCGGTAGATACGCAGTATTTT
CDR3: CASSYSRAGAVDTQYF
J: TRBJ2-3
D: TRBD2
size: .
V: TRBV6-6

DNA: TGTGCCAGCAGCGTACTAGGGACAATGGATGAAAAACTGTTTTTT
CDR3: CASSVLGTMDEKLFF
J: TRBJ1-4
D: .
size: once
V: TRBV9

DNA: TGCGCCAGCAGCCAAGATTATCGAGGGACAGGGCCCTACAATGAGCAGTTCTTC
CDR3: CASSQDYRGTGPYNEQFF
J: TRBJ2-1
D: TRBD1
size: .
V: TRBV4-3

DNA: TGCAGCGTCGAAGGGGGGGAAGCGGATCTGGAGACCCAGTACTTC
CDR3: CSVEGGEADLETQYF
J: TRBJ2-5
D: .
size: .
V: TRBV29-1

DNA: TGTGCCAGCAGCGGGACTAGCGGGAGCGTTGAGCAGTTCTTC
CDR3: CASSGTSGSVEQFF
J: TRBJ2-1
D: TRBD2
size: .
V: TRBV11-2

DNA: TGTGCCAGCAGTTTCTTCCTCCGAGGGACATGGGAGACCCAGTACTTC
CDR3: CASSFFLRGTWETQYF
J: TRBJ2-5
D: .
size: .
V: TRBV28

DNA: TGTGCCAGCAGCTATCCGGGACAGGGGGAGGACAGCTCCTACGAGCAGTACTTC
CDR3: CASSYPGQGEDSSYEQYF
J: TRBJ2-7
D: TRBD1
size: .
V: TRBV7-9

DNA: TGTGCCAGTAGTATAGACAGGGACACTGAAGCTTTCTTT
CDR3: CASSIDRDTEAFF
J: TRBJ1-1
D: .
size: .
V: TRBV19

DNA: TGTGCCAGCAGCCCAAGACAGGGGGGTTACGAGCAGTACTTC
CDR3: CASSPRQGGYEQYF
J: TRBJ2-7
D: TRBD1
size: .
V: TRBV7-3

DNA: TGTGCCTGGAGTGTAGGGGCGGGAGGGCCCGGAGATACGCAGTATTTT
CDR3: CAWSVGAGGPGDTQYF
J: TRBJ2-3
D: TRBD2
size: .
V: TRBV30

DNA: TGCAGCGCAGCGGGAGGCCCGCGGGAGCAGTACTTC
CDR3: CSAAGGPREQYF
J: TRBJ2-7
D: TRBD2
size: .
V: TRBV29-1

DNA: TGTGCCAGCAGTTACTCGACTAGCGGGGTTTACAATGAGCAGTTCTTC
CDR3: CASSYSTSGVYNEQFF
J: TRBJ2-1
D: TRBD2
size: .
V: TRBV6-6

DNA: TGTGCCTGGGGGCCGGTAGAGACCCAGTACTTC
CDR3: CAWGPVETQYF
J: TRBJ2-5
D: .
size: .
V: TRBV30

DNA: TGTGCCAGGAGGCTCCAGACAGGGGGGTACGAGCAGTACTTC
CDR3: CARRLQTGGYEQYF
J: TRBJ2-7
D: TRBD1
size: .
V: TRBV6-5

DNA: TGTGCCAGTACCATTGACAAGGGACAGGGTGTCTACGAGCAGTACTTC
CDR3: CASTIDKGQGVYEQYF
J: TRBJ2-7
D: TRBD1
size: .
V: TRBV19

DNA: TGTGCCAGCAGTTTGGCGGGGGGCGGGTACGAGCAGTACTTC
CDR3: CASSLAGGGYEQYF
J: TRBJ2-7
D: TRBD2
size: .
V: TRBV27

DNA: TGCGCCAGCAGCCAAGATTCGAATGAGCAGTTCTTC
CDR3: CASSQDSNEQFF
J: TRBJ2-1
D: .
size: .
V: TRBV4-1

DNA: TGCGCCAGCACTGAGGCAGCTGGAAACACCATATATTTT
CDR3: CASTEAAGNTIYF
J: TRBJ1-3
D: .
size: .
V: TRBV5-1

DNA: TGTGCCAGCAGCCCAAGGGGGGGACTAGCGGGAGGAGAGACCCAGTACTTC
CDR3: CASSPRGGLAGGETQYF
J: TRBJ2-5
D: TRBD2
size: .
V: TRBV28

DNA: TGTGCCAGCAAAGGGACAGGGAATCAGCCCCAGCATTTT
CDR3: CASKGTGNQPQHF
J: TRBJ1-5
D: TRBD1
size: once
V: TRBV19

DNA: TGTGCCAGCAGTTTAAAGTTCGGCGACTTTAGCTCCTACGAGCAGTACTTC
CDR3: CASSLKFGDFSSYEQYF
J: TRBJ2-7
D: .
size: .
V: TRBV27

DNA: TGTGCCAGCAGTCTTAAGGGGCCCGGGGAGCTGTTTTTT
CDR3: CASSLKGPGELFF
J: TRBJ2-2
D: .
size: .
V: TRBV5-6

DNA: TGTGCCATCAGTGAGTCGACAGGGGACATTGAAAAACTGTTTTTT
CDR3: CAISESTGDIEKLFF
J: TRBJ1-4
D: TRBD1
size: .
V: TRBV10-3

DNA: TGTGCCTGGAGTTTTGTAGCGGGAGAAAAATTGCAGTTCTTC
CDR3: CAWSFVAGEKLQFF
J: TRBJ2-1
D: TRBD2
size: .
V: TRBV30

DNA: TGTGCCAGCAGCATAGCGGGAGGGCTGGCCTACGAGCAGTACTTC
CDR3: CASSIAGGLAYEQYF
J: TRBJ2-7
D: TRBD2
size: .
V: TRBV28

DNA: TGCGCCAGCAGCACGGGACTAGCGGGAGGAAATGAGCAGTTCTTC
CDR3: CASSTGLAGGNEQFF
J: TRBJ2-1
D: TRBD2
size: few
V: TRBV5-1

DNA: TGCGCCAGCAGACCTTCAGGGCGGCCTGAAGCTTTCTTT
CDR3: CASRPSGRPEAFF
J: TRBJ1-1
D: .
size: .
V: TRBV5-1

DNA: TGTGCCAGCAGTAGTGGACTAGCGGTCTCAGATACGCAGTATTTT
CDR3: CASSSGLAVSDTQYF
J: TRBJ2-3
D: TRBD2
size: few
V: TRBV6-5